A single sample is the source of the 17 T cell receptor beta chains below, sequenced in a study of OX40 agonist ivuxolimab in advanced cancers. The data were produced by immunoSEQ multiplex PCR, yet TCRdb's version contains in-frame clones alone and is incomplete. The data contain 99,000 or so clones, roughly 93% of them singletons. The sequences come from CD4+ or CD8+ T cells sorted from blood, collected in a trial of the OX40 agonist ivuxolimab. The receptor set was obtained from an adult with an advanced solid tumor such as melanoma, head and neck, liver or kidney cancer.

This clone came up once. This chain connects TRBV7-9 to TRBJ2-1, with TRBD2 identical over 9 bases. The V and J ends lost 5 bases and 0 bases, in that order; junction bases with no gene match: 8. CDR1 SEHNR and CDR2 FQNEAQ come from the germline V gene (reference sequence). This CDR3 spans 17 amino acids. The CDR3 DNA is TGTGCCAGCAGCCCCAATTTACTAGCGGGCTCCTACAATGAGCAGTTCTTC. Translation gives CASSPNLLAGSYNEQFF.

The V and J genes are TRBV6-5 and TRBJ2-4; D call uncertain. Germline CDR1 is MNHEY and CDR2 is SVGAGI. This CDR3 has 13 amino acids. Trimming cost V 5 bases and J 10 bases, with 15 bases left between them. The CDR3 bases are TGTGCCAGCAGTCCCGGACCCCGTCTAATTCAGTACTTC. It specifies CASSPGPRLIQYF.

This clone was seen only once. This chain connects TRBV6-5 to TRBJ1-2; D remains unclear. Germline CDR1 is MNHEY and CDR2 is SVGAGI. The CDR3 is made up of 14 amino acids. The V and J ends lost 6 bases and 6 bases respectively, with 17 bases between them. The CDR3 spells CASRLRRTADGYTF. CDR3 DNA: TGTGCCAGCAGACTCAGACGGACGGCCGATGGCTACACCTTC.

This clone was detected once. The CDR3, as DNA: TGTGCCAGCTCTCTCGGCACAGGGTATGCCAATGAGCAGTTCTTC. Protein: CASSLGTGYANEQFF. V and J are TRBV18 and TRBJ2-1; D might be TRBD1 (6 bases). Germline V gene lookup returns CDR1 KGHSH and CDR2 LQKENI. This CDR3 spans 15 amino acids. Trimming removed 6 bases from V and 6 bases from J, with 18 bases in between.

V usage is TRBV9 and J usage is TRBJ2-1, with TRBD2 as a possible D gene (6 bases). In germline, CDR1 is SGDLS, CDR2 YYNGEE. The CDR3 spans 14 residues. The V end lost 4 bases, the J end lost 8 bases, and 16 bases lay between the germline ends. As DNA, the CDR3 is TGTGCCAGCAGCTCCCTAACGGCGGGACATGAGCAGTTCTTC. This sequence encodes CASSSLTAGHEQFF.

The chain recombines TRBV10-3 with TRBJ1-2; D is possibly TRBD1 (5 bases). Germline CDR1 is ENHRY and CDR2 is SYGVKD. V was shortened by 6 bases and J by 2 bases, with 10 bases between the two germline ends. CDR3 length: 13 residues. Here the CDR3 DNA reads TGTGCCATCAGGGACACCCCCAACTATGGCTACACCTTC. Its protein product is CAIRDTPNYGYTF.

This chain connects TRBV9 to TRBJ1-5, with 8 bases identical to TRBD1. The CDR3 covers 15 residues. Germline CDR1 and CDR2: SGDLS and YYNGEE. Trimming cost V 4 bases and J 8 bases; bases outside gene matches: 11. The CDR3 nucleotides are TGTGCCAGCAGCCATCCCGGACAGGGAGGGAAGCCCCAGCATTTT. It specifies CASSHPGQGGKPQHF.

J is TRBJ2-3 and V is TRBV28; a possible D gene is TRBD2 (6 bases). The CDR3 spans 15 residues. The germline gives CDR1 MDHEN, CDR2 SYDVKM. Trimming removed 6 bases at V and 7 bases at J, with 20 bases between. Here the CDR3 reads CASRKLVGGPNTQYF. Written as DNA, the CDR3 is TGTGCCAGCAGAAAACTAGTGGGGGGACCTAATACGCAGTATTTT.

The rearrangement joins TRBV7-3 to TRBJ1-1; no reliable D call. Germline values: CDR1 SGHTA, CDR2 FQGTGA. The V gene lost 2 bases and the J gene lost 0 bases, with 4 bases spanning the gap. The CDR3 totals 13 residues. CDR3 in DNA: TGTGCCAGCAGCTTATTGATGAACACTGAAGCTTTCTTT. Translating it yields CASSLLMNTEAFF.

The gene calls are TRBV28 and TRBJ1-6; TRBD1 is a possible D gene (5 bases). Germline assignment: CDR1 MDHEN and CDR2 SYDVKM. The length of the CDR3 is 14 residues. Trimming took off 7 bases at V and 10 bases at J, with 17 bases between the two ends. The CDR3 region has the DNA TGTGCCAGCATCCAAGGGGACCTTGGGTCACCCCTCCACTTT. It encodes CASIQGDLGSPLHF.

This clone was seen just once. V gene TRBV30 combines with J gene TRBJ2-1, with D uncertain. CDR3 length: 14 residues. V gave up 2 bases and J gave up 10 bases, with 18 bases separating them. CDR1 and CDR2 from the germline V gene are GTSNPN and SVGIG (reference sequence). The CDR3 DNA follows: TGTGCCTGGAGTTTCGCACCGACTCCTTGGGAGCAGTTCTTC. It translates to CAWSFAPTPWEQFF.

The V and J genes are TRBV6-5 and TRBJ1-6; D unclear. The CDR3 consists of 12 residues. Per germline, CDR1 MNHEY and CDR2 SVGAGI. CDR3 sequence (DNA): TGTGCTGTGGGCTCCTATAATTCACCCCTCCACTTT. Translation gives CAVGSYNSPLHF.

This chain links TRBV10-3 with TRBJ1-5; the match to TRBD1 covers 7 bases. Germline V lookup: CDR1 ENHRY, CDR2 SYGVKD. V shed 10 bases, J shed 0 bases, and the junction held 15 bases outside the gene matches. The CDR3 consists of 17 residues. The CDR3 spells CASSSGGGPYSNQPQHF. Here the CDR3 DNA reads TGTGCCAGTTCGTCAGGGGGTGGCCCGTATAGCAATCAGCCCCAGCATTTT.

The chain recombines TRBV6-5 with TRBJ1-5; 7 bases match TRBD1. Trimming at V came to 6 bases and at J to 6 bases, leaving 8 bases not matched to a gene. In germline, CDR1 is MNHEY, CDR2 SVGAGI. The CDR3 length is 14 residues. The CDR3 here is CASRKRQGSQPQHF. CDR3 nucleotides: TGTGCCAGCAGGAAGCGACAGGGTAGTCAGCCCCAGCATTTT.

This chain connects TRBV5-8 to TRBJ1-5; perhaps TRBD1 as D (6 bases). V lost 5 bases, J lost 0 bases, and 12 bases lay in between. Germline CDR1 SGHTS, CDR2 YDEGEE. The length of the CDR3 is 15 residues. CDR3 amino acids: CASRTGSYSNQPQHF. In nucleotides, the CDR3 is TGTGCCAGCAGGACAGGCAGTTATAGCAATCAGCCCCAGCATTTT.

The rearrangement uses TRBV11-2 and TRBJ2-5; the D is unclear. The CDR3 has 13 residues. The germline V gene encodes CDR1 SGHAT and CDR2 FQNNGV. Trimming shortened V by 3 bases and J by 4 bases, and 9 bases separated the two germline ends. CDR3 region: CASSFGFTETQYF. The CDR3 nucleotides are TGTGCCAGCAGCTTCGGTTTCACAGAGACCCAGTACTTC.

The chain carries TRBV9 and TRBJ2-3; a possible D gene is TRBD2 (6 bases). The CDR3 runs to 17 residues. The V end lost 3 bases, the J end lost 0 bases, and 17 bases lay between the germline ends. Germline V gives CDR1 SGDLS, CDR2 YYNGEE. The CDR3 region is CASSATQLADSTDTQYF. The CDR3 DNA is TGTGCCAGCAGCGCGACGCAACTAGCAGATAGCACAGATACGCAGTATTTT.